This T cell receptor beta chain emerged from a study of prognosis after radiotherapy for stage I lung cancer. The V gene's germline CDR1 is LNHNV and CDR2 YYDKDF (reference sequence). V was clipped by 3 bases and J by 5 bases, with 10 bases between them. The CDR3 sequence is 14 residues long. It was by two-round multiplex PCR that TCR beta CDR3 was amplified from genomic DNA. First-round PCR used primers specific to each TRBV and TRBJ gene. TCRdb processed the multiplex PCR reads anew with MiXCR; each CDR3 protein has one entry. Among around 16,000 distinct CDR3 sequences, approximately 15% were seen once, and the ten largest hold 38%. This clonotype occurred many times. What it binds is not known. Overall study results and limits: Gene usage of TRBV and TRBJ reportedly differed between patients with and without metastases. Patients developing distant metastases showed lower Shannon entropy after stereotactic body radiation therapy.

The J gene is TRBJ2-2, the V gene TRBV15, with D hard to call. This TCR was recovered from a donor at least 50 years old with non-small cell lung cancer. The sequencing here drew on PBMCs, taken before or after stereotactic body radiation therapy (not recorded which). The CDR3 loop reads CATSRWLGTGELFF. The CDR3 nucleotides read TGTGCCACCAGCAGGTGGTTAGGAACCGGGGAGCTGTTTTTT.